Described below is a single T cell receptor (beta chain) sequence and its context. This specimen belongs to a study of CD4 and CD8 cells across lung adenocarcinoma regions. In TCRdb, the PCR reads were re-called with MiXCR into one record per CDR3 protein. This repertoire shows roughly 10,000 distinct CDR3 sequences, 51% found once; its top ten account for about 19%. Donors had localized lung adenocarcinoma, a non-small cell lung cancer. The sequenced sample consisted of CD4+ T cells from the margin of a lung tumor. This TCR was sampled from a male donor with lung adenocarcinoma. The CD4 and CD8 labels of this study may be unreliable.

CDR3 nucleotides: TGCGCCAGCATCGAGCGGGCCCACAATGAGCAGTATTTT. It is translated as CASIERAHNEQYF. V and J are TRBV10-1 and TRBJ2-3; possibly TRBD2 for D (6 bases). This CDR3 has 13 amino acids. Trimming removed 7 bases at V and 11 bases at J, with 19 bases between. Germline CDR1 WNHNN, CDR2 SYGVQD (reference sequence).